This record looks at one TCR beta chain sequence and its context. Its antigen is as yet unknown. This specimen comes from a study of T cells expressing NK-cell markers. Study details: It was sorted CD3+CD56+NKG2C+, CD3+CD56+NKG2C- and CD3+CD56-NKG2C+ T cells that supplied the TCR beta repertoires. One of eight sequenced donors was HCMV-seronegative; the other seven were seropositive.

TCRdb reprocessed the 5' RACE reads; each CDR3 protein has one entry and no DNA is given. Its clone listing holds about 380,000 distinct CDR3 sequences. Study-wide points: Clarity on HCMV specificity was lacking for the expanded NKG2C+ T cell clones. Of CD8+ T cells, roughly 1.0-8% belonged to dominant NKG2C+ clonotypes in 5 to 7 donors.

This receptor was identified in a man aged 18-70 years in good health. Sequencing was performed on blood T cells: a sorted CD56 or NKG2C T cell subset, CD4+ or CD8+ T cells, or bulk PBMC T cells (not recorded which).

The CDR3 is CASSSGTGTSGVNEQFF. The chain joins TRBV5-1 to TRBJ2-1; TCRdb lists TRBD2, though no DNA is available to test this call. CDR3 length: 17 amino acids. CDR1 is SGHRS and CDR2 is YFSETQ in the germline V gene.